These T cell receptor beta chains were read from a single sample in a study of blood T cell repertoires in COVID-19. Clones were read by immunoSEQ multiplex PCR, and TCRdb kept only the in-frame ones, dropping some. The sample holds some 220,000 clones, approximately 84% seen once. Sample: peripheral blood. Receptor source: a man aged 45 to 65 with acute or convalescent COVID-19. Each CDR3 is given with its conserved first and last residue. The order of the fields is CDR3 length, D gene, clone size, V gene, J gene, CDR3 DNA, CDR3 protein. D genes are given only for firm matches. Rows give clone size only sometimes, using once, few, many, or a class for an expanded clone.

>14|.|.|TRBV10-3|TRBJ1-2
TGTGCCATCAGTGAGTCAGGACACAACTATGGCTACACCTTC
CAISESGHNYGYTF
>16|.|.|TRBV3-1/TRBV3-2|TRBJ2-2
TGTGCCAGCAGCCAATTCTGGGGGGCGAACACCGGGGAGCTGTTTTTT
CASSQFWGANTGELFF
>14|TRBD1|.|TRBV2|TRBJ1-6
TGTGCCATTGCGACCGGGACAGGGGGCAGGGCCCTCCACTTT
CAIATGTGGRALHF
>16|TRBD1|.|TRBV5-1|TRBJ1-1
TGCGCCAGCAGCTTTTCGATCCGGACAGGGATATCTGAAGCTTTCTTT
CASSFSIRTGISEAFF
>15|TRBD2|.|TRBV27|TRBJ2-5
TGTGCCAGTACCCCGGGGACTAGCGGGAGAGGGACCCAGTACTTC
CASTPGTSGRGTQYF
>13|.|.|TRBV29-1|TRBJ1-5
TGCAGCGTTCTGGGGGCCCTAGAGGGGCCCCAGCATTTT
CSVLGALEGPQHF
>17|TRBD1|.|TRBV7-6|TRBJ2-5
TGTGCCAGCAGCTTAATCGGACAGGGGACGGACCAAGAGACCCAGTACTTC
CASSLIGQGTDQETQYF
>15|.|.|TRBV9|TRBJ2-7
TGTGCCAGCAGCGTAGTGGGACATAGCAACGACGAGCAGTACTTC
CASSVVGHSNDEQYF
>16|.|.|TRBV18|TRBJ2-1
TGTGCCAGCTCAGGGGGCCGTGCGCTTCCCTACAATGAGCAGTTCTTC
CASSGGRALPYNEQFF
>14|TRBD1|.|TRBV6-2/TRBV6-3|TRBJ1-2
TGTGCCAGCAGTTACAGGGGGCGCAGCTATGGCTACACCTTC
CASSYRGRSYGYTF
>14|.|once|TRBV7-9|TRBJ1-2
TGTGCCAGCAGCTCCCCCGGGGCAGGGGATGGCTACACCTTC
CASSSPGAGDGYTF
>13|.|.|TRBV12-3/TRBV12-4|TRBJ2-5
TGTGCCAGCAGAGGAGGGAATAAAGAGACCCAGTACTTC
CASRGGNKETQYF
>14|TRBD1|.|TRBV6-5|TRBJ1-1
TGTGCCGTTCGACAGGGCACTGTGAAGGCTGAAGCTTTCTTT
CAVRQGTVKAEAFF
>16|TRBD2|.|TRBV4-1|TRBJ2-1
TGCGCCAGCAGCGACCGAGGGAGCGGGAACGTCAATGAGCAGTTCTTC
CASSDRGSGNVNEQFF
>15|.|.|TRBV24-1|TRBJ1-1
TGTGCCACCAGTGGTGCAGGGGCCCCGAACACTGAAGCTTTCTTT
CATSGAGAPNTEAFF
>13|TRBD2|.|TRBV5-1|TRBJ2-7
TGCGCCAGCCGGACTAGCGTCTTTGACGAGCAGTACTTC
CASRTSVFDEQYF
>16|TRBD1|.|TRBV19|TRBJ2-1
TGTGCCAGTAGTATGGGGACAGGCAACTTCTACAATGAGCAGTTCTTC
CASSMGTGNFYNEQFF
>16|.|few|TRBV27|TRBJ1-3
TGTGCCAGCATGGCTAGAGCCGGGTTCTCTGGAAACACCATATATTTT
CASMARAGFSGNTIYF
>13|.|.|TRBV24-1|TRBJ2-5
TGTGCCACCAGTGAGGCAGGCCAAGAGACCCAGTACTTC
CATSEAGQETQYF
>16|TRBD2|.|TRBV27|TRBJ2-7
TGTGCCAGCAGTTTAGCTGGGACTAGCCCCCACTACGAGCAGTACTTC
CASSLAGTSPHYEQYF
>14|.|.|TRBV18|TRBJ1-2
TGTGCCAGCTCACCCCCGCGGGTGCCCGTGGGCTACACCTTC
CASSPPRVPVGYTF
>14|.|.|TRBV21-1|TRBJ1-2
TGTGCCAGCAGCAAAGTGGCCGAACCCCACGGCTACACCTTC
CASSKVAEPHGYTF
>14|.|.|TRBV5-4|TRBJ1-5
TGTGCCAGCAGCTTCGGTGGGGGGGATCAGCCCCAGCATTTT
CASSFGGGDQPQHF
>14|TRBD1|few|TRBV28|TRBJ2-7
TGTGCCAGCACGAACCCCGGACAGGGCTTAGAGCAGTACTTC
CASTNPGQGLEQYF
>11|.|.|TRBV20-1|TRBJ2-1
TGCAGTGCCCTCCAGGGCTATGAGCAGTTCTTC
CSALQGYEQFF
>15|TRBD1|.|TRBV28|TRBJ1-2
TGTGCCAGCAGGGTGACAGGGGGACGTAACTATGGCTACACCTTC
CASRVTGGRNYGYTF
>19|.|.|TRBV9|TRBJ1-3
TGTGCCAGCACCCCGGAAGACAGTCTCGCGATCCGCTCTGGAAACACCATATATTTT
CASTPEDSLAIRSGNTIYF
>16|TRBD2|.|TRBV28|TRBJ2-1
TGTGCCAGCAGTTACCGGGGACTAGCGGGAGCCAATGAGCAGTTCTTC
CASSYRGLAGANEQFF
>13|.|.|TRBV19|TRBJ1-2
TGTGCCAGTTCTCCGACAGAGCGCTATGGCTACACCTTC
CASSPTERYGYTF
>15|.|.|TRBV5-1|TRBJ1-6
TGCGCCAGCAGCTTGAGTGTCACGTACCCCGAGGCCCTCCACTTT
CASSLSVTYPEALHF
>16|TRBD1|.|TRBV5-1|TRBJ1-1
TGCGCCAGCAGCTTGGCCGGACAGGGGGGGTCCACTGAAGCTTTCTTT
CASSLAGQGGSTEAFF
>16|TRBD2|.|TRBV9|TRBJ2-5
TGTGCCAGCAGCGTAATGATAGCGGGGGGACAAGAGACCCAGTACTTC
CASSVMIAGGQETQYF
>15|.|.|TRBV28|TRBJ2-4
TGTGCCAGCATCCCTAGATTGGACAGTAAAAACATTCAGTACTTC
CASIPRLDSKNIQYF
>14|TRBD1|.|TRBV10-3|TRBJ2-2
TGTGCCATCTCCGGGACAGGGGTCACCGGGGAGCTGTTTTTT
CAISGTGVTGELFF
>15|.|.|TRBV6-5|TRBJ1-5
TGTGCCAGCAGTCCAGACAGGTTTGGCAATCAGCCCCAGCATTTT
CASSPDRFGNQPQHF
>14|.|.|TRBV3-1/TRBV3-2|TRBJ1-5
TGTGCCAGCAGCAACAGGGTTGTCGATCAGCCCCAGCATTTT
CASSNRVVDQPQHF
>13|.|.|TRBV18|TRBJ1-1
TGTGCCAGCTCACCAGGCCAAACGGGTGAAGCTTTCTTT
CASSPGQTGEAFF
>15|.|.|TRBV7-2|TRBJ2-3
TGTGCCAGCAGCTTAGGGTTCGGTCGCGCAGATACGCAGTATTTT
CASSLGFGRADTQYF
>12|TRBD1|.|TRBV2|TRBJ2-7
TGTGCCAGCATTCGGGACAGCTACGAGCAGTACTTC
CASIRDSYEQYF
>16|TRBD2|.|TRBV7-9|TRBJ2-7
TGTGCCAGCAGCTTAGTAGGGTCTAGCGGGAGCCGCGAGCAGTACTTC
CASSLVGSSGSREQYF
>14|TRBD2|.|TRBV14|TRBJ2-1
TGTGCCAGCAGCCTGACTAGCGGGGTTTTAGAGCAGTTCTTC
CASSLTSGVLEQFF
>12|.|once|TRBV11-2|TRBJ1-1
TGTGCCAGCAGCTTAGTTAGCACTGAAGCTTTCTTT
CASSLVSTEAFF
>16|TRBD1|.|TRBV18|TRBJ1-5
TGTGCCAGCTCACCATCAGGACAGGGCAGCAATCAGCCCCAGCATTTT
CASSPSGQGSNQPQHF
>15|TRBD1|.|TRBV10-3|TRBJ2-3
TGTGCCATCACCGAGACAGGGGCGTCCACAGATACGCAGTATTTT
CAITETGASTDTQYF
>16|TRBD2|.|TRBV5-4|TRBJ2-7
TGTGCCAGCAGCTTGGACAACCCTAGCGGGAGATACGAGCAGTACTTC
CASSLDNPSGRYEQYF
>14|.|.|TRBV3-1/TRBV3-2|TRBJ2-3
TGTGCCAGCAGCCAAGAATGGGGCAAGGATACGCAGTATTTT
CASSQEWGKDTQYF
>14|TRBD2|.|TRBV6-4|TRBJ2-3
TGTGCCAGCAGTGAGGGACTAGCGACAGATACGCAGTATTTT
CASSEGLATDTQYF
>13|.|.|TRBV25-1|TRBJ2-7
TGTGCCAGCAGCGAGGGAGGCACCTACGAGCAGTACTTC
CASSEGGTYEQYF
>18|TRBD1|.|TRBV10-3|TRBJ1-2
TGTGCCATCAGTTTCCGCACTCCCGGGACAGAGACTAACTATGGCTACACCTTC
CAISFRTPGTETNYGYTF
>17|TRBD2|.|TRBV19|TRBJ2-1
TGTGCCAGTAGTTACCTAGCGGGGGCTAACTCCTACAATGAGCAGTTCTTC
CASSYLAGANSYNEQFF
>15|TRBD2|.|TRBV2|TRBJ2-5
TGTGCCAGCGGCAAAACCGGGACTAGCCCAGAGACCCAGTACTTC
CASGKTGTSPETQYF
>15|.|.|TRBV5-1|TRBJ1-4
TGCGCCAGCAGCGCGCAAGTAGCAACTAATGAAAAACTGTTTTTT
CASSAQVATNEKLFF
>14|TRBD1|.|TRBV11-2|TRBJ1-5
TGTGCCAGCAGCCCAGGGACAGCTAATCAGCCCCAGCATTTT
CASSPGTANQPQHF